The T cell receptor beta chain under discussion was sequenced for a study of cytomegalovirus exposure and HLA in healthy donors. Overall study findings and caveats: Analysis was carried out at a later point, and it linked a missense DCLRE1C variant to TCR beta V- and J-gene trimming.

V was cut by 6 bases and J by 5 bases, with 13 bases left in between. Per germline, CDR1 MDHEN and CDR2 SYDVKM. The CDR3 sequence is 14 residues long. As regards this clone: Its antigen remains unidentified.

In the PCR, 60 Vbeta and 13 Jbeta primers were used. Clones were sequenced by immunoSEQ multiplex PCR, and TCRdb holds only the in-frame ones, with some missing. The table includes 150,000 to 180,000 clones, 75% to 85% detected once. The chain combines TRBV28 with TRBJ1-4; TRBD1 is a possible D gene (6 bases). The receptor was isolated from a woman between 40 and 50 years old in good health and CMV-seropositive. The sample was PBMCs. The CDR3 DNA reads as TGTGCCAGCAGGAAGGGGGAGCTGAATGAAAAACTGTTTTTT. Protein sequence: CASRKGELNEKLFF.